The clone carrying this T cell receptor beta chain was counted only a few times. Its specificity is not known. The sample's treatment: roughly ten-day PBMC culture with coronavirus spike peptide pools or control peptides (ViraFEST assay). CD4+ T cells of the unexposed donor were collected before the COVID-19 pandemic (2011-2018). V was trimmed by 1 base and J by 0 bases, leaving 13 bases between them. Germline CDR1 SGHTA, CDR2 FQGNSA. The CDR3 runs to 16 residues. Sequenced with the Oncomine TCR Beta short-read assay was DNA taken from cultured CD4+ T cells. TCRdb reprocessed the PCR reads via MiXCR and lists one record per CDR3 protein. Altogether about 7,600 distinct CDR3 sequences are present, roughly 40% being singletons, with the ten largest covering approximately 19%. This entry is derived from a study of vaccination and CD4 T cells after COVID-19. Looking at the study overall: Overlapping peptides of the spike proteins of SARS-CoV-2, HCoV-NL63, HCoV-OC43 and HCoV-229E were used for cell stimulation.

Sequencing input: CD4+ T cells from blood, cultured in vitro. V is TRBV7-2 and J is TRBJ2-7; D remains unclear. This sequence was found in a human donor in good health. The CDR3 DNA reads TGTGCCAGCAGCTTAGTCGGGCAGCCAACCTCCTACGAGCAGTACTTC. It is translated as CASSLVGQPTSYEQYF.